This TCR beta chain was retrieved from a study of T cell repertoires in cytomegalovirus infection. This clonotype came up many times. Its antigen is unknown. This CDR3 is 15 amino acids long. Looked up from germline, CDR1 is DFQATT and CDR2 is SNEGSKA (reference sequence). V lost 4 bases to trimming and J lost 6 bases; unmatched junction nucleotides: 11. TCRdb re-called the reads through MiXCR, storing one row per CDR3 protein. Found here are some 150,000 distinct CDR3 sequences, around 30% of them singletons; the top ten hold roughly half. This TCR was sampled from a human donor in good health (CMV status not recorded). Some clones in this sample may be carry-over from other donors' samples. This chain links TRBV20-1 with TRBJ2-1, with TRBD1 matching 8 bases. The material was CD8+ T cells from cultured PBMCs, obtained from culture after CMV antigen stimulation. CDR3 bases: TGCAGTGCTACTTCCTACGGGACAGGCAGCAATGAGCAGTTCTTC. This gives the protein CSATSYGTGSNEQFF.